Below, one TCR beta chain is given with its context. This specimen belongs to a study of blood T cell repertoires in COVID-19. Study details: Material from acute and convalescent COVID-19 was sourced from the United States, Italy and Spain. Sample material is recorded as cDNA or gDNA derived from T cells, B-cell-depleted T cells, or PBMCs.

Per the original data handling: Estimates of nucleated cell counts were drawn from the amplification of reference gene primers. The data were produced by immunoSEQ multiplex PCR, yet TCRdb's version contains in-frame clones alone and is incomplete. D and trimming were read from the DNA, whereas the V and J calls and clone size are those reported in that table. The sample lists about 42,000 clones, about 80% occurring once. The sequencing input was peripheral blood. The receptor comes from a human donor in a cohort sampled during active COVID-19.

The CDR3 DNA reads TGTGCCAGCAGTCTGGACAGGGGAGGGTTTAATTCACCCCTCCACTTT. Its translation: CASSLDRGGFNSPLHF. The rearrangement uses TRBV2 and TRBJ1-6; 9 bases are a match to TRBD1. The trim removed 5 bases at V and 6 bases at J, leaving 8 bases unmatched. CDR3 length: 16 residues. Germline values: CDR1 SNHLY, CDR2 FYNNEI. The whole variable domain, remainder taken from reference TRBV2 and TRBJ1-6, is EPEVTQTPSHQVTQMGQEVILRCVPISNHLYFYWYRQILGQKVEFLVSFYNNEISEKSEIFDDQFSVERPDGSNFTLKIRSTKLEDSAMYFCASSLDRGGFNSPLHFGNGTRLTVT.